This TCR beta chain was sequenced during a study of T-cell memory formation after mild COVID-19. MiXCR was run by TCRdb on the 5' RACE reads, yielding one entry per CDR3 protein. The sample holds about 430,000 distinct CDR3 sequences, roughly 26% seen once. This clonotype was counted between two and nine times. Its antigen is unknown. Findings and limits, study-wide: Contracting CD4+ clones sat mainly in CM and EM; CD8+ in EMRA.

After removal of 5 bases from V and 7 bases from J, the junction contained 6 bases not matched to a gene. Germline lookup yields CDR1 MRHNA and CDR2 SNTAGT. The CDR3 consists of 13 residues. This TCR came from an adult woman who had mild COVID-19 (a few samples of this study predate the infection). Cell type and time point are not known. The sample taken for sequencing was PBMCs or a T cell subset sorted from them (not recorded which). V usage is TRBV6-4 and J usage is TRBJ1-2, with TRBD1 identical over 8 bases. The CDR3 spells CASSLDRGAGYTF. The CDR3 DNA reads as TGTGCCAGCAGTCTCGACAGGGGCGCTGGCTACACCTTC.